This T cell receptor (beta chain) was profiled in a study of blood T cell repertoires in COVID-19. The wider study: From the United States, Italy and Spain came samples of acute and convalescent COVID-19. T cells, B-cell-depleted T cells, or PBMCs provided the cDNA or gDNA that served as material.

Original methodology: Researchers report that nucleated cell counts were estimated from reference gene primer amplification. TCRdb keeps only in-frame clones here, not all; method: immunoSEQ multiplex PCR. V and J calls and clone size come straight from that table; D and trimming were deduced from the DNA. This table holds about 150,000 clones, 80% to 90% found once. V shed 1 base and J shed 6 bases, with 12 bases lying between them. The CDR3 contains 15 residues. Germline V lookup: CDR1 SGHAT, CDR2 FQNNGV. The rearrangement links TRBV11-2 to TRBJ2-2, with a weak D call TRBD2 (5 bases). The TCR comes from an older woman with COVID-19, enrolled during active disease. Sequenced input: peripheral blood. CDR3 in DNA: TGTGCCAGCAGCTTAGCGGGGAGATGGGCCGGGGAGCTGTTTTTT. It translates to CASSLAGRWAGELFF. The whole variable domain, filled in from reference TRBV11-2 and TRBJ2-2, reads EAGVAQSPRYKIIEKRQSVAFWCNPISGHATLYWYQQILGQGPKLLIQFQNNGVVDDSQLPKDRFSAERLKGVDSTLKIQPAKLEDSAVYLCASSLAGRWAGELFFGEGSRLTVL.